This TCR beta chain was identified during a study of T cell changes during pregnancy in multiple sclerosis. With 1 base clipped from V and 0 bases from J, the junction kept 0 bases outside the gene matches. The length of the CDR3 is 15 residues. Germline CDR1 is MNHNS and CDR2 is SASEGT. Measured with immunoSEQ multiplex PCR; TCRdb has only the in-frame clones, and not every one. The data show under 50,000 clones, about 92% seen once. The J gene is TRBJ2-1, the V gene TRBV6-1; 7 bases match TRBD2. This TCR was sampled from a female donor with multiple sclerosis, enrolled in a pregnancy study. The sample here was CD8+ T cells from peripheral blood mononuclear cells, taken before pregnancy. The CDR3 DNA reads as TGTGCCAGCAGTGAAGTAGCGGGCTCCTACAATGAGCAGTTCTTC. Its translation is CASSEVAGSYNEQFF.